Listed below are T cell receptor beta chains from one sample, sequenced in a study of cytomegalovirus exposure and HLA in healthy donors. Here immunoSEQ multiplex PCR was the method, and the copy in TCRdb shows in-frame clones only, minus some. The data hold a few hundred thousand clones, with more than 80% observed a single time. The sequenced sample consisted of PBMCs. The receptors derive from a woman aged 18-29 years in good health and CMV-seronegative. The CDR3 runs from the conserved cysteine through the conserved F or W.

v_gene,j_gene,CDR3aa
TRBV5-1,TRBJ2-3,CASSSLTDTQYF
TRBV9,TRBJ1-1,CASSGHKPGESEAFF
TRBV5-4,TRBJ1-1,CASSAQAGTALAAEAFF
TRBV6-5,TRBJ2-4,CASSYSRGAKNIQYF
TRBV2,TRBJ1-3,CASSARVPGNTIYF
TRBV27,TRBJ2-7,CASSLSPGQGYEQYF
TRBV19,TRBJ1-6,CASSIGGAPNSPLHF
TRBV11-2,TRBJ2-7,CASSTGLSGEQYF
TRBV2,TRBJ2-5,CASSRTGEETQYF
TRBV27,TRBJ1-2,CASSLTGSNYGYTF
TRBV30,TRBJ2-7,CAWSVREGLQYEQYF
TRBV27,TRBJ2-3,CASSTREREDTQYF
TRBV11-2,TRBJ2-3,CASSLDSSYGSRTDTQYF
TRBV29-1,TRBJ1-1,CSAGKSGQPEAFF
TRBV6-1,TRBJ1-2,CASSEGAGGYGYTF
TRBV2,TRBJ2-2,CASSETGGYTGELFF
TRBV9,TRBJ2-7,CASSPTSPHEQYF
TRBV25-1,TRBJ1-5,CASSEYDRGDDQPQHF
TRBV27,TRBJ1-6,CASSSGQSNSPLHF
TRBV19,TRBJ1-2,CASSMPALPGEGGYTF
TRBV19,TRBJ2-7,CASPPRDEWNYEQYF
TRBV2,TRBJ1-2,CASSEGQNYGYTF
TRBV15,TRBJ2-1,CATSSGRENEQFF
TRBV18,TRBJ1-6,CASSPRSQNSPLHF
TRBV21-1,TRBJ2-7,CASSRYYRDRGLCIDEQYF
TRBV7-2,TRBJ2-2,CASSGTNPPGELFF
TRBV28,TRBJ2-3,CASPPASGRTTDTQYF
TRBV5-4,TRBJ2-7,CASSSPGGGQYF
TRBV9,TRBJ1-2,CASSGYSGGGGYTF
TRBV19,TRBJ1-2,CASKWDRDLVGYTF
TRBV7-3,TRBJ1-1,CASSLYRGDTEAFF
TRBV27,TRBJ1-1,CASSLTTDTEAFF
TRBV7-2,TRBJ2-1,CASSRRTSGYNEQFF
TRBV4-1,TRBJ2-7,CASSQPGQGGEQYF
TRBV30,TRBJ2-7,CAWNRITGGYEQYF
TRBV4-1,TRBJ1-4,CASSPRGANEKLFF
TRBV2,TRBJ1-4,CASSERRTGVEKLFF
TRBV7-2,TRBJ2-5,CASSLSGRQETQYF
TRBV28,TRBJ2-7,CASNKGTSGATYEQYF
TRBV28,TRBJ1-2,CASSFPQGYYGYTF
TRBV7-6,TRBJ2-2,CASSLQGELFF
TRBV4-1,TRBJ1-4,CASSQPIATNEKLFF
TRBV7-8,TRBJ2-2,CASSSRDYYNTGELFF
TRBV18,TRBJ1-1,CASSPGGQGVTEAFF